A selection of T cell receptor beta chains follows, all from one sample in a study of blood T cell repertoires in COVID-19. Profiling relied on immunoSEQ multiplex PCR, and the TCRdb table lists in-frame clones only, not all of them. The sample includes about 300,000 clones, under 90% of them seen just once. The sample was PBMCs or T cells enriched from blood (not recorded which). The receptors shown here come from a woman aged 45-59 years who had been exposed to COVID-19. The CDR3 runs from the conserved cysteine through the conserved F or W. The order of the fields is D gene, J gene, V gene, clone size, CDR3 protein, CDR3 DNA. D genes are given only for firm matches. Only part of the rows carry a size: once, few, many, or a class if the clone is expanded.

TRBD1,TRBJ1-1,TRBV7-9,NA,CASSSSTGTAEAFF,TGTGCCAGCAGCTCTTCGACAGGGACCGCTGAAGCTTTCTTT
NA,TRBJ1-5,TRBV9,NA,CASSVGPQANNQPQHF,TGTGCCAGCAGCGTAGGCCCCCAGGCAAACAATCAGCCCCAGCATTTT
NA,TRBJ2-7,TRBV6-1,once,CASSDRVSPYEQYF,TGTGCCAGCAGTGACAGGGTGAGCCCCTACGAGCAGTACTTC
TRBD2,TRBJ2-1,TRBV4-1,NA,CASSQGAGVSYNEQFF,TGCGCCAGCAGCCAAGGAGCGGGGGTTTCCTACAATGAGCAGTTCTTC
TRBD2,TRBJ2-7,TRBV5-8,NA,CASSFRSGGPTYEQYF,TGTGCCAGCAGCTTCCGTAGCGGGGGGCCCACCTACGAGCAGTACTTC
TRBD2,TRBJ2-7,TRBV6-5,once,CASSYGGGNYYEQYF,TGTGCCAGCAGTTACGGCGGGGGGAACTACTACGAGCAGTACTTC
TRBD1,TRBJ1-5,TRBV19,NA,CASRGTGGAGQPQHF,TGTGCCAGTAGAGGGACAGGGGGCGCGGGTCAGCCCCAGCATTTT
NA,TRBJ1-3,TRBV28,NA,CASSLYRQSGNTIYF,TGTGCCAGCAGTTTATATCGTCAGTCTGGAAACACCATATATTTT
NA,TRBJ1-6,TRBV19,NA,CASRILTGSSYNSPLHF,TGTGCCAGTAGGATCTTGACAGGCAGCTCCTATAATTCACCCCTCCACTTT
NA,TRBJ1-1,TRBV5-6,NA,CASTPRRRMNTEAFF,TGTGCCAGCACCCCTAGGAGGAGGATGAACACTGAAGCTTTCTTT